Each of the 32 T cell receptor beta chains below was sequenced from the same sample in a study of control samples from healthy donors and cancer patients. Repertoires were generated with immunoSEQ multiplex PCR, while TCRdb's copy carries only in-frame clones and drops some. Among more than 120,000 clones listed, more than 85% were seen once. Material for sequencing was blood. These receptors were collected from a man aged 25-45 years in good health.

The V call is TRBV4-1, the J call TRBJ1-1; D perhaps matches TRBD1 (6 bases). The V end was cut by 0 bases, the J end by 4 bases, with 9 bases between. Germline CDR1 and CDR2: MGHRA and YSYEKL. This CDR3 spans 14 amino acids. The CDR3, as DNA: TGCGCCAGCAGCCAAGAAGGGGGGTCCACTGAAGCTTTCTTT. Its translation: CASSQEGGSTEAFF.

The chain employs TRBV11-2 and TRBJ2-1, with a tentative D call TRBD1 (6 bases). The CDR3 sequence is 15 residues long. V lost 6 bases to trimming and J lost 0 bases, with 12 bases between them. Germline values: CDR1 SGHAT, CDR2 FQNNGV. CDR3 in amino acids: CASRRGQTSYNEQFF. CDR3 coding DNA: TGTGCCAGCAGACGTGGACAGACCTCCTACAATGAGCAGTTCTTC.

CDR3 residues: CASSWDRGDGYTF. The CDR3 nucleotides are TGCGCCAGCAGCTGGGACAGGGGGGATGGCTACACCTTC. This sequence joins TRBV5-1 and TRBJ1-2; TRBD1 matches at 11 bases. V shed 3 bases and J 6 bases; nucleotides not matched to a gene: 1. Germline CDR1 and CDR2: SGHRS and YFSETQ. The CDR3 covers 13 residues.

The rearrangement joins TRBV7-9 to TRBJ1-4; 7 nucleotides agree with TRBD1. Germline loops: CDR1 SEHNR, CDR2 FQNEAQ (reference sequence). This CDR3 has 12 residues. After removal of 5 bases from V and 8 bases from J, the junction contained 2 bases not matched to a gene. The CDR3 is CASSATGEKLFF. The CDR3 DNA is TGTGCCAGCAGCGCGACAGGGGAAAAACTGTTTTTT.

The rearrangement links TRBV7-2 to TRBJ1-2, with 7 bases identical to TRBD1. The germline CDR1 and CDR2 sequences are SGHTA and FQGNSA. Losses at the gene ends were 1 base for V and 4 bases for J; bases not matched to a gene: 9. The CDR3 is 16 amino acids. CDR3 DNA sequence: TGTGCCAGCAGCTTAGATGGAGGGGGCGTATCCTATGGCTACACCTTC. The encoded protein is CASSLDGGGVSYGYTF. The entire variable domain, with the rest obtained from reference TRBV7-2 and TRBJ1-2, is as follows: GAGVSQSPSNKVTEKGKDVELRCDPISGHTALYWYRQSLGQGLEFLIYFQGNSAPDKSGLPSDRFSAERTGGSVSTLTIQRTQQEDSAVYLCASSLDGGGVSYGYTFGSGTRLTVV.

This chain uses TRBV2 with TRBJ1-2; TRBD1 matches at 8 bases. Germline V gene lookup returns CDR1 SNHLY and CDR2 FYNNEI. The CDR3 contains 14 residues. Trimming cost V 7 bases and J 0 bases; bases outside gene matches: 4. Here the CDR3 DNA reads TGTGCCAGCAACCCGGGACAGGCTAACTATGGCTACACCTTC. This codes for CASNPGQANYGYTF. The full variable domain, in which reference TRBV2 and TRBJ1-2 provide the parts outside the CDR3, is EPEVTQTPSHQVTQMGQEVILRCVPISNHLYFYWYRQILGQKVEFLVSFYNNEISEKSEIFDDQFSVERPDGSNFTLKIRSTKLEDSAMYFCASNPGQANYGYTFGSGTRLTVV.

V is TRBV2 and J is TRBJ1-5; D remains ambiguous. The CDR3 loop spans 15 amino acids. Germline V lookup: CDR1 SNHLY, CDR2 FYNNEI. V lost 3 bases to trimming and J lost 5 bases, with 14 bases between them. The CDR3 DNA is TGTGCCAGCAGTGAGATGGCAGCTAATTATCAGCCCCAGCATTTT. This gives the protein CASSEMAANYQPQHF.

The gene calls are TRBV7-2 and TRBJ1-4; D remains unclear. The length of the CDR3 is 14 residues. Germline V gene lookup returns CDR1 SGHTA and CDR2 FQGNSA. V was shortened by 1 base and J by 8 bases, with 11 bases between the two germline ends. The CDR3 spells CASSLEGLGEKLFF. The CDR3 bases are TGTGCCAGCAGCTTAGAGGGCTTGGGAGAAAAACTGTTTTTT. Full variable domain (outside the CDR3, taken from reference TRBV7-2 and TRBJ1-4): GAGVSQSPSNKVTEKGKDVELRCDPISGHTALYWYRQSLGQGLEFLIYFQGNSAPDKSGLPSDRFSAERTGGSVSTLTIQRTQQEDSAVYLCASSLEGLGEKLFFGSGTQLSVL.

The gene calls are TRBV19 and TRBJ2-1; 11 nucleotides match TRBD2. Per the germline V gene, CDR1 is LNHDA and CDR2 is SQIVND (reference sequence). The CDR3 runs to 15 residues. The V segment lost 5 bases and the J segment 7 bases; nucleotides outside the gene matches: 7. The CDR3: CASSATSGVGNEQFF. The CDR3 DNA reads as TGTGCCAGTAGTGCGACTAGCGGGGTTGGGAATGAGCAGTTCTTC.

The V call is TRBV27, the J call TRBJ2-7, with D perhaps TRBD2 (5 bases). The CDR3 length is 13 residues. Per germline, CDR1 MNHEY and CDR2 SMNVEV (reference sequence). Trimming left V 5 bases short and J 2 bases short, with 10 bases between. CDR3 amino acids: CASSAGSAYEQYF. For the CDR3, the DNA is TGTGCCAGCAGTGCGGGTAGCGCCTACGAGCAGTACTTC.

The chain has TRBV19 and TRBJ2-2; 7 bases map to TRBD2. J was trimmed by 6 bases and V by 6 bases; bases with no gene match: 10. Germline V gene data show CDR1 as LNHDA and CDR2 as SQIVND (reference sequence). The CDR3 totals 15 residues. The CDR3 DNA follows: TGTGCCAGTAGGGTCATGAGCGGGGTTGCCGGGGAGCTGTTTTTT. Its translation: CASRVMSGVAGELFF.

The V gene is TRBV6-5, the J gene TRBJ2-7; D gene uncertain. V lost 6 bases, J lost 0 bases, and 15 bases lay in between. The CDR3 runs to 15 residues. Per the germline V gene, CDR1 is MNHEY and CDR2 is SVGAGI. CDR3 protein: CASRYMPKSSYEQYF. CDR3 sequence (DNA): TGTGCCAGCAGGTACATGCCGAAGAGCTCCTACGAGCAGTACTTC.

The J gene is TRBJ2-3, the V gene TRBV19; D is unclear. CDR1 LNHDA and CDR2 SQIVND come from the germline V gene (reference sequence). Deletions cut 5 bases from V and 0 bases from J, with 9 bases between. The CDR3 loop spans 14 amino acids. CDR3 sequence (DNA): TGTGCCAGTAGTCCCCGGACCAGCACAGATACGCAGTATTTT. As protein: CASSPRTSTDTQYF.

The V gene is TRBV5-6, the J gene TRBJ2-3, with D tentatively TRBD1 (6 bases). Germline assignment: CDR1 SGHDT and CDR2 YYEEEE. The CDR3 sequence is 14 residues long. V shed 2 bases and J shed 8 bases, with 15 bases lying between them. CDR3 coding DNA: TGTGCCAGCAGCTTTCCTGGGGGCCCGGTTACGCAGTATTTT. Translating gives CASSFPGGPVTQYF.

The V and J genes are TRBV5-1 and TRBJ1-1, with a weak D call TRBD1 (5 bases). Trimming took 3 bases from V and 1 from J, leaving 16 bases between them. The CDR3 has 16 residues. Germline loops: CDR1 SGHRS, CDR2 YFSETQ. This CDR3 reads CASSSSGTASNTEAFF. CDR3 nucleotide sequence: TGCGCCAGCAGCTCCTCCGGGACGGCCTCGAACACTGAAGCTTTCTTT. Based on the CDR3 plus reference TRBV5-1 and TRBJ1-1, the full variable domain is KAGVTQTPRYLIKTRGQQVTLSCSPISGHRSVSWYQQTPGQGLQFLFEYFSETQRNKGNFPGRFSGRQFSNSRSEMNVSTLELGDSALYLCASSSSGTASNTEAFFGQGTRLTVV.

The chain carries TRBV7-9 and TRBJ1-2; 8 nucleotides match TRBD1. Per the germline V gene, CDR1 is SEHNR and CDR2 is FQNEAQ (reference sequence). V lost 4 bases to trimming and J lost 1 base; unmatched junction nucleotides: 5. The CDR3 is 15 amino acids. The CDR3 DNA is TGTGCCAGCAGCTCGGACAGGGTTAATAACTATGGCTACACCTTC. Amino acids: CASSSDRVNNYGYTF.

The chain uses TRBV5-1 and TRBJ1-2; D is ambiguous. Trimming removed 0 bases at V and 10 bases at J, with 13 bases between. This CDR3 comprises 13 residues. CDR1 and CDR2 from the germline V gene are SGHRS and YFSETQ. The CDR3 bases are TGCGCCAGCAGCTTGGTGAGGCACGGCGACTACACCTTC. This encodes CASSLVRHGDYTF.

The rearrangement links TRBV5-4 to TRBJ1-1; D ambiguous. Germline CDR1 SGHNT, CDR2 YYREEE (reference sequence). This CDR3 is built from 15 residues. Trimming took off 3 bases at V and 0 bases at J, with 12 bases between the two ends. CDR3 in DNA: TGTGCCAGCAGCTCACGCACATATATGAACACTGAAGCTTTCTTT. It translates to CASSSRTYMNTEAFF.

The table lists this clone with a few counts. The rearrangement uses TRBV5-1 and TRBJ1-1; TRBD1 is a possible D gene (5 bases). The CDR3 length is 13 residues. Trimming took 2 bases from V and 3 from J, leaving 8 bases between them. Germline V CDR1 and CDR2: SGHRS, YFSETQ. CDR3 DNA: TGCGCCAGCAGCTTCGGGGGTTACACTGAAGCTTTCTTT. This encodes CASSFGGYTEAFF.

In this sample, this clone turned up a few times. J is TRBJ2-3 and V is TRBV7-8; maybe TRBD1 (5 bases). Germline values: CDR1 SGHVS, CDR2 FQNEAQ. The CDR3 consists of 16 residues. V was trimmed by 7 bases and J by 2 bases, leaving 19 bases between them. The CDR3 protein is CASNQWGPRNTDTQYF. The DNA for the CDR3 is TGTGCCAGCAACCAGTGGGGCCCCAGGAACACAGATACGCAGTATTTT.

The CDR3 bases are TGCGCCAGCAGCCAAGGCCTACAGGGGACGTTTGAAAAACTGTTTTTT. Translation: CASSQGLQGTFEKLFF. The V gene is TRBV4-1, the J gene TRBJ1-4; the match to TRBD1 covers 7 bases. With V trimmed by 1 base and J by 7 bases, 9 bases remained unmatched. The CDR3 sequence is 16 residues long. The germline V gene encodes CDR1 MGHRA and CDR2 YSYEKL.

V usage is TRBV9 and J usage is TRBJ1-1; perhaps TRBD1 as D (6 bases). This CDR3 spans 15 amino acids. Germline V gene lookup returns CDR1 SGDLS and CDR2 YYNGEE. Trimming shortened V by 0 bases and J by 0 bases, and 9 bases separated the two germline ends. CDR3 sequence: CASSVVPGVNTEAFF. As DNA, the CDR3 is TGTGCCAGCAGCGTAGTCCCAGGGGTGAACACTGAAGCTTTCTTT. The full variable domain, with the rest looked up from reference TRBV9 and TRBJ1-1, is DSGVTQTPKHLITATGQRVTLRCSPRSGDLSVYWYQQSLDQGLQFLIQYYNGEERAKGNILERFSAQQFPDLHSELNLSSLELGDSALYFCASSVVPGVNTEAFFGQGTRLTVV.

The CDR3 sequence: CASSQEAVLWTNTEAFF. The CDR3 region has the DNA TGTGCCAGCAGCCAAGAGGCTGTCCTTTGGACGAACACTGAAGCTTTCTTT. The genes are TRBV14 and TRBJ1-1, with D unresolved. V lost 0 bases and J lost 1, with 15 bases in between. CDR1 is SGHDN, CDR2 FVKESK, per germline. The CDR3 spans 17 residues.

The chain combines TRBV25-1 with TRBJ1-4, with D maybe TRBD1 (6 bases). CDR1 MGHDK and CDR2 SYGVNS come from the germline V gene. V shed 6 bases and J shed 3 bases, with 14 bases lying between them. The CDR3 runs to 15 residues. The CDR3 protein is CASRRTGSPNEKLFF. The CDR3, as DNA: TGTGCCAGCAGACGAACAGGGAGCCCTAATGAAAAACTGTTTTTT.

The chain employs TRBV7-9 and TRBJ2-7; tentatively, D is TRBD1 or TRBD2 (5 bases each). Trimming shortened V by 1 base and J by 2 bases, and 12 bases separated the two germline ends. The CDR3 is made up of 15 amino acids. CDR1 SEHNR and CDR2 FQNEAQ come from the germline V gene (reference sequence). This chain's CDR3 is CASSLDGDVTYEQYF. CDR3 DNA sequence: TGTGCCAGCAGCTTAGATGGGGACGTCACCTACGAGCAGTACTTC.

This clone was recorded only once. CDR3 in amino acids: CASSRTGENQPQHF. The DNA of the CDR3 is TGTGCCAGCAGCCGGACAGGAGAAAATCAGCCCCAGCATTTT. The chain links TRBV7-9 to TRBJ1-5; 7 bases are a match to TRBD1. The germline CDR1 and CDR2 sequences are SEHNR and FQNEAQ (reference sequence). Trimming took 5 bases from V and 4 from J; bases not matched to a gene: 5. The CDR3 contains 14 residues. Together with reference TRBV7-9 and TRBJ1-5, the CDR3 gives the full variable domain: DTGVSQNPRHKITKRGQNVTFRCDPISEHNRLYWYRQTLGQGPEFLTYFQNEAQLEKSRLLSDRFSAERPKGSFSTLEIQRTEQGDSAMYLCASSRTGENQPQHFGDGTRLSIL.

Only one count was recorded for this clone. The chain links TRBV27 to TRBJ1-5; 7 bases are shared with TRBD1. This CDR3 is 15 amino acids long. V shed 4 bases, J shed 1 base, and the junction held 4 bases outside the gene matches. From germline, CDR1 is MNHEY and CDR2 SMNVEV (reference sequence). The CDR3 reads CASSSTGVSNQPQHF. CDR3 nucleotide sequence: TGTGCCAGCAGTTCAACAGGGGTAAGCAATCAGCCCCAGCATTTT.

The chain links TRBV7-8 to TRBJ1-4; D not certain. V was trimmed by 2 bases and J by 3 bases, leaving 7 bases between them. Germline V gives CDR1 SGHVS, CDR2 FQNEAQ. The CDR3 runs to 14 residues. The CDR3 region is CASSLYGPNEKLFF. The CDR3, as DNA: TGTGCCAGCAGCTTATATGGTCCTAATGAAAAACTGTTTTTT.

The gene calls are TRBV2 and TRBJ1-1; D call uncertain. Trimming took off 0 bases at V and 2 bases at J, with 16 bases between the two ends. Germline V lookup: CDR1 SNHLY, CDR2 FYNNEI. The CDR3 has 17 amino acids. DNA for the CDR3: TGTGCCAGCAGTGAAGCGGGGTTGGTCAGATACAACACTGAAGCTTTCTTT. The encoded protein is CASSEAGLVRYNTEAFF.

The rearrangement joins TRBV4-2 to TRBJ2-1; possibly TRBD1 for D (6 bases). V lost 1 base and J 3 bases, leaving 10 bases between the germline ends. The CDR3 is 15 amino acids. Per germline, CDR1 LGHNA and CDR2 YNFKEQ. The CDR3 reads CASSQAATGYNEQFF. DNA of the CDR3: TGTGCCAGCAGCCAAGCCGCGACAGGCTACAATGAGCAGTTCTTC.

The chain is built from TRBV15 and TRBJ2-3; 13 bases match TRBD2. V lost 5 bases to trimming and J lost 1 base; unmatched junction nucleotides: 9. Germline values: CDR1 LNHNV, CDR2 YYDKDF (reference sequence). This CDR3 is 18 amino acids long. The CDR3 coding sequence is TGTGCCACCAGCCCTCAAGTACTAGCGGGGGGGCGCACAGATACGCAGTATTTT. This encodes CATSPQVLAGGRTDTQYF.

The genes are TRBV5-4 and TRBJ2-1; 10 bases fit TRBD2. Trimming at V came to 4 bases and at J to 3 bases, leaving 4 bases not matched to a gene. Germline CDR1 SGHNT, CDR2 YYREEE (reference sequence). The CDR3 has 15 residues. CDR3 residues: CASSGIAGGYNEQFF. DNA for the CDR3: TGTGCCAGCAGCGGAATAGCGGGGGGCTACAATGAGCAGTTCTTC.